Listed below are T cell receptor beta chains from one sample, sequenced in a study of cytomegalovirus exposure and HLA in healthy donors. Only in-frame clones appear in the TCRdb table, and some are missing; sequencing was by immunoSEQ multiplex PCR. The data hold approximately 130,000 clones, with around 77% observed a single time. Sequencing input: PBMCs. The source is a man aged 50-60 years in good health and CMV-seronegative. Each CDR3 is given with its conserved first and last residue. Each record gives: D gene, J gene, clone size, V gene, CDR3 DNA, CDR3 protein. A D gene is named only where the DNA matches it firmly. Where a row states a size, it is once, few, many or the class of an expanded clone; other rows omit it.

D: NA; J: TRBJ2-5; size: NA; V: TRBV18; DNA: TGTGCCAGCTCACCGGGGAGGCAAGAGACCCAGTACTTC; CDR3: CASSPGRQETQYF
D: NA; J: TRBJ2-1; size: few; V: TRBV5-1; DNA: TGCGCCAGCAGCCTAGGGACAGGGGGAGGGGGACTAGCGGGCAATGAGCAGTTCTTC; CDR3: CASSLGTGGGGLAGNEQFF
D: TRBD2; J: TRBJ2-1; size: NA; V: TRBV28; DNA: TGTGCCAGCATGACGGGAGGTGGAGGAAACAATGAGCAGTTCTTC; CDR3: CASMTGGGGNNEQFF
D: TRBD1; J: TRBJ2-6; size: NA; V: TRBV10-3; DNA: TGTGCCATCAGTTCCCGGGACAGGACATACTCTGGGGCCAACGTCCTGACTTTC; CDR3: CAISSRDRTYSGANVLTF
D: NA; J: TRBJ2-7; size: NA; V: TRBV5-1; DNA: TGCGCCAGCAGCTTGGCCAGGGGAGCGTACGAGCAGTACTTC; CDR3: CASSLARGAYEQYF
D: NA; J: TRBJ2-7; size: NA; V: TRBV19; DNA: TGTGCCAGTAGTATAGATCTAGGTTCTTACGAGCAGTACTTC; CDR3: CASSIDLGSYEQYF
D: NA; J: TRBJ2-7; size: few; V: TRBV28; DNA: TGTGCCAGCAGTTTAAACAATCCCTACGAGCAGTACTTC; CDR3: CASSLNNPYEQYF
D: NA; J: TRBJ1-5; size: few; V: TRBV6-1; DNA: TGTGCCAGCAGTGAAGCCCTCCAGATGGGCAATCAGCCCCAGCATTTT; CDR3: CASSEALQMGNQPQHF
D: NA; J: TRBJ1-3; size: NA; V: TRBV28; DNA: TGTGCCAGCGTTAGATCGTCGGGAGGAAACACCATATATTTT; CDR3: CASVRSSGGNTIYF
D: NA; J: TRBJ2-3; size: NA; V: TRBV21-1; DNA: TGTGCCAGCAGCAAAGCCCGACTAGCGGGAGGCACAGATACGCAGTATTTT; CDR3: CASSKARLAGGTDTQYF
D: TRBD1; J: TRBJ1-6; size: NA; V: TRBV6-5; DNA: TGTGCCAGCAGTTCCACAGGGGTAATTGAGTCACCCCTCCACTTT; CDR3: CASSSTGVIESPLHF
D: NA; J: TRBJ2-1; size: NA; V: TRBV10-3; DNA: TGTGCCATCAGCGGGACTCCCGAGGCCAATGAGCAGTTCTTC; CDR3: CAISGTPEANEQFF
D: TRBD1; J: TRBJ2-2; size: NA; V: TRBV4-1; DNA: TGCGCCAGCAGCCAAAGGACAGGGGGTGGCACCGGGGAGCTGTTTTTT; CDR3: CASSQRTGGGTGELFF
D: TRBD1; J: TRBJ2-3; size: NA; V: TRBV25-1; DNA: TGTGCCAGCAGTGAACGTTTGGGACAGATGAGCACAGATACGCAGTATTTT; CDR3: CASSERLGQMSTDTQYF
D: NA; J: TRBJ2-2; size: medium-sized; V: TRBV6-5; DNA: TGTGCCAGCAGTTTAGAGGGTAGCAGGAACACCGGGGAGCTGTTTTTT; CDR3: CASSLEGSRNTGELFF
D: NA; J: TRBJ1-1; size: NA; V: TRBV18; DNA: TGTGCCAGCTCACCACTAGGAGCGAACACTGAAGCTTTCTTT; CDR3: CASSPLGANTEAFF
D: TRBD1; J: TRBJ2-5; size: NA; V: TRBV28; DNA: TGTGCCAGCAGTTATACAGGGGCTCGTCGAGAGACCCAGTACTTC; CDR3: CASSYTGARRETQYF
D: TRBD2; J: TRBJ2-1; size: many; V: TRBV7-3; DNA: TGTGCCAGCAGCCGAACAGAGCGGGAGCCCTACAATGAGCAGTTCTTC; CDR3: CASSRTEREPYNEQFF
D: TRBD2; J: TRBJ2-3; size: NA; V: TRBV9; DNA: TGTGCCAGCAGCGTCGGTAGCGGGAGAAGCACAGATACGCAGTATTTT; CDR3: CASSVGSGRSTDTQYF
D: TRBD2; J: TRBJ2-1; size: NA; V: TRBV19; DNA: TGTGCCAGTAGTGTCGGGACTAGCGGTTACAATGAGCAGTTCTTC; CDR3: CASSVGTSGYNEQFF
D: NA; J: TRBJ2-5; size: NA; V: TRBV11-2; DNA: TGTGCCAGCAGCTTAGGTCTAGCGGAGACCCAGTACTTC; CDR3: CASSLGLAETQYF
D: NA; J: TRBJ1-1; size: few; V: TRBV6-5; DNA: TGTGCCAGCAGTTACCTGGCCTCACGGCGGACTGAAGCTTTCTTT; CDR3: CASSYLASRRTEAFF
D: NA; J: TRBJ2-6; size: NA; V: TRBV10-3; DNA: TGTGCCATCAGTACCACAGGAGACGGGGCCAACGTCCTGACTTTC; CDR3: CAISTTGDGANVLTF
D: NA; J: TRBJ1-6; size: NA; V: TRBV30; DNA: TGTGCCTGGAGTGGACAGGAGGCGTCACCCCTCCACTTT; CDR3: CAWSGQEASPLHF
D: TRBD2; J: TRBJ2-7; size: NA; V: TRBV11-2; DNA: TGTGCCAGCAGCTGGACTAGCGGGAGCGACGAGCAGTACTTC; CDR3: CASSWTSGSDEQYF
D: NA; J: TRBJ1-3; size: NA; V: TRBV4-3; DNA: TGCGCCAGCAGCCAAGATCTAGCAGTCTCTGGAAACACCATATATTTT; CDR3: CASSQDLAVSGNTIYF
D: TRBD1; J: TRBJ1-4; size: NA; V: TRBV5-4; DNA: TGTGCCAGCAGCCCGGGACAGGGGAAGACTAATGAAAAACTGTTTTTT; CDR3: CASSPGQGKTNEKLFF
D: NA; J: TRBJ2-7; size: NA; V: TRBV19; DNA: TGTGCCAGTAGTAACGGGGTCCGGGGAGAGCAGTACTTC; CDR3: CASSNGVRGEQYF
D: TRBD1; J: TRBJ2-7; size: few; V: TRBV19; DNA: TGTGCCAGTAGTATTGCCGGGACAGTCTCCTACGAGCAGTACTTC; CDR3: CASSIAGTVSYEQYF
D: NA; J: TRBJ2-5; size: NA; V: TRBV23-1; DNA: TGCGCCAGCAGTCAAGCGGGAGTAAGTAAGGGGGGGGAGACCCAGTACTTC; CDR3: CASSQAGVSKGGETQYF
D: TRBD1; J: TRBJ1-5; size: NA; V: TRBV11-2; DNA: TGTGCCAGCAGCAGACAGGGGGGGAGCAATCAGCCCCAGCATTTT; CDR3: CASSRQGGSNQPQHF
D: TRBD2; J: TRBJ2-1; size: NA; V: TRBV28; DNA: TGTGCCAGCAGTTCGGGAGGAGCGCAGTTCTTC; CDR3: CASSSGGAQFF
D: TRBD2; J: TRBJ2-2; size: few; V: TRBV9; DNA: TGTGCCAGCAGCGCCCGACTAGCCCCCACCGGGGAGCTGTTTTTT; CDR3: CASSARLAPTGELFF
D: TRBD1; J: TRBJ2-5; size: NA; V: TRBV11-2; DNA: TGTGCCAGCAGTTTCGGACAGGGCCAAGAGACCCAGTACTTC; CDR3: CASSFGQGQETQYF
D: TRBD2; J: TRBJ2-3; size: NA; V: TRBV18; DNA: TGTGCCAGCTCACCACAAGCGGGAAGCACAGATACGCAGTATTTT; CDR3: CASSPQAGSTDTQYF
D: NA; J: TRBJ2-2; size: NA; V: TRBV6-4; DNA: TGTGCCAGCAGTGAGTTGGCAGGCACCGGGGAGCTGTTTTTT; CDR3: CASSELAGTGELFF
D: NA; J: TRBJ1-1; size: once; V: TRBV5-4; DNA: TGTGCCAGCAGCCGGGATCCGGGGGGCGAGGGCACTGAAGCTTTCTTT; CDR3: CASSRDPGGEGTEAFF
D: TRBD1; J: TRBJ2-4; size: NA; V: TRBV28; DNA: TGTGCCAGCAGACGAGGGGTACAGGGGGCGAAGTACTTC; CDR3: CASRRGVQGAKYF
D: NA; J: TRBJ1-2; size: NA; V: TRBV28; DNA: TGTGCCAGCAGTGTCCGGGGAAACTATGGCTACACCTTC; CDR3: CASSVRGNYGYTF
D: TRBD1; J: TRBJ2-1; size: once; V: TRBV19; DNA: TGTGCCAGTAGTCACAGGGGCAATAACAATGAGCAGTTCTTC; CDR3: CASSHRGNNNEQFF
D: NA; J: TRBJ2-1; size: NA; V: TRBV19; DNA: TGTGCCAGTAGTCCGTCATGGGGGCGGACCTCACGCGGGAATGAGCAGTTCTTC; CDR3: CASSPSWGRTSRGNEQFF
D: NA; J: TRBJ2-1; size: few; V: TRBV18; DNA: TGTGCCAGCTCACCCGGAGCCTATGAGCAGTTCTTC; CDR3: CASSPGAYEQFF
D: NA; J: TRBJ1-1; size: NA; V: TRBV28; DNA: TGTGCCAGCGTACAGGCCACTGAAGCTTTCTTT; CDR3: CASVQATEAFF
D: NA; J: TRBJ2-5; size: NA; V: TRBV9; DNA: TGTGCCAGCAGCCCGCTGGACAGCCAAGAGACCCAGTACTTC; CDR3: CASSPLDSQETQYF
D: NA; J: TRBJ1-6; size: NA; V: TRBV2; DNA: TGTGCCAGCAGTGATTTCTTCGATTCACCCCTCCACTTT; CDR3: CASSDFFDSPLHF
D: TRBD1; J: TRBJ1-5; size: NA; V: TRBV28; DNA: TGTGCCAGTCGACAGGGGAACAATCAGCCCCAGCATTTT; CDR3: CASRQGNNQPQHF
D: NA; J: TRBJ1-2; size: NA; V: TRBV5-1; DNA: TGCGCCAGCAGCCAAGGACAGCGTCTTGGCTACACCTTC; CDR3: CASSQGQRLGYTF
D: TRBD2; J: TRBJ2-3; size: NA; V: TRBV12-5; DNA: TGTGCTAGTGGTCGTGGGACTAGCGGGACCACAGATACGCAGTATTTT; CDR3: CASGRGTSGTTDTQYF